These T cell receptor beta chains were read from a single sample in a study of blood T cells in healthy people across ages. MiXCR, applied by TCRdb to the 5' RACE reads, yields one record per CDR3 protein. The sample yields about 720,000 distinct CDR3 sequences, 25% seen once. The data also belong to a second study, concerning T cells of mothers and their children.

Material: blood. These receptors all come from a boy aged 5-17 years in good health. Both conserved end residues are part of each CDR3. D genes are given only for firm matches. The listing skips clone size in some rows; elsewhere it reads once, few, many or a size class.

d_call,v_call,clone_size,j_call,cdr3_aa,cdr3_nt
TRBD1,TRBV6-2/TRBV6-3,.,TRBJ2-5,CAGGTPWTGTFF,TGTGCCGGAGGAACCCCCTGGACAGGCACTTTCTTC
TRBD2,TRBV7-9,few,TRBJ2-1,CASSPSGLVPEQFF,TGTGCCAGCAGCCCCTCGGGACTAGTCCCTGAGCAGTTCTTC
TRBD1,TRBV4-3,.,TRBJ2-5,CASSQDWDRDETQYF,TGCGCCAGCAGCCAAGATTGGGACAGGGACGAGACCCAGTACTTC
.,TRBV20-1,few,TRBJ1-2,CSARGSANYGYTF,TGCAGTGCTAGGGGTAGCGCTAACTATGGCTACACCTTC
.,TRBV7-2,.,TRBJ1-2,CASTDNYGYTF,TGTGCCAGCACCGATAACTATGGCTACACCTTC
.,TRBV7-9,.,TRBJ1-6,CASSFGGSPLHF,TGTGCCAGCAGCTTTGGAGGGTCACCCCTCCACTTT
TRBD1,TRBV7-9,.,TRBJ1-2,CASSLYRQGANYGYTF,TGTGCCAGCAGCTTATACCGGCAGGGGGCTAACTATGGCTACACCTTC
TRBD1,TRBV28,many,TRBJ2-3,CASRPQGALSDTQYF,TGTGCCAGCAGGCCTCAGGGGGCATTGAGCGATACGCAGTATTTT
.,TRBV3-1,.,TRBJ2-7,CASSSTNGSSGEQYF,TGTGCCAGCAGCTCCACTAACGGGAGTAGTGGCGAGCAGTACTTC
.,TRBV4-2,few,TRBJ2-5,CASSQGPGSRETQYF,TGTGCCAGCAGCCAAGGCCCGGGATCCCGAGAGACCCAGTACTTC
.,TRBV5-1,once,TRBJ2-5,CASILVVGETQYF,TGCGCCAGCATCTTGGTTGTGGGGGAGACCCAGTACTTC
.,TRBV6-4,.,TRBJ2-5,CASASSAQETQYF,TGTGCCAGCGCCTCTAGCGCCCAAGAGACCCAGTACTTC
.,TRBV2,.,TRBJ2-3,CASSEWVAEATDTQYF,TGTGCCAGCAGTGAGTGGGTAGCGGAGGCGACAGATACGCAGTATTTT
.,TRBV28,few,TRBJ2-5,CASRLGGLHSIRTQYF,TGTGCCAGCAGGTTAGGGGGACTACATTCCATCCGGACCCAGTACTTC
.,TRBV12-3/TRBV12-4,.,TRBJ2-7,CASSPRAGIYEQYF,TGTGCCAGCAGCCCTAGGGCGGGGATCTACGAGCAGTACTTC
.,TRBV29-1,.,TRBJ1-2,CSVEGGGYGYTF,TGCAGCGTTGAGGGTGGTGGCTATGGCTACACCTTC
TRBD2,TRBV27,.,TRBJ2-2,CASSSQAGGLGGGELFF,TGTGCCAGCAGTTCCCAAGCGGGGGGCCTCGGGGGCGGGGAGCTGTTTTTT
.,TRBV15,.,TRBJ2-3,CATSRMNTNRDTQYF,TGTGCCACCAGCAGGATGAACACAAATAGGGATACGCAGTACTTT
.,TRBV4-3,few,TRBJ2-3,CASSQDSRDTQYF,TGCGCCAGCAGCCAAGATTCCCGGGATACGCAGTATTTT
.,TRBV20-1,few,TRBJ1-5,CSAQQGNQPQHF,TGCAGTGCCCAACAGGGTAATCAGCCCCAGCATTTT
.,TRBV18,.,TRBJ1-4,CASSRGQATNEKLFF,TGTGCCAGCTCCCGAGGACAAGCAACTAATGAAAAACTGTTTTTT
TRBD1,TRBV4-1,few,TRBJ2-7,CASSQETGGGEQYF,TGCGCCAGCAGCCAAGAGACAGGGGGCGGCGAGCAGTACTTC
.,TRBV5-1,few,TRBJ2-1,CASSIRTAPNYNEQFF,TGCGCCAGCAGCATACGGACAGCACCTAACTACAATGAGCAGTTCTTC
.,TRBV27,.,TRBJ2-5,CASSPQLALEETQYF,TGTGCCAGCAGTCCACAACTAGCTCTGGAAGAGACCCAGTACTTC
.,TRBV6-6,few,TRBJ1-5,CASGRQAAHQPQHF,TGTGCCTCCGGGAGACAGGCGGCCCATCAGCCCCAGCATTTT
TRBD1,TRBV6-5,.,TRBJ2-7,CASKGTGVAEQYF,TGTGCCAGCAAAGGGACAGGAGTTGCCGAGCAGTACTTC
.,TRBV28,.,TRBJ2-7,CASTTWELSYEQYF,TGTGCCAGCACCACCTGGGAACTCTCCTACGAGCAGTACTTC
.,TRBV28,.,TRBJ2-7,CASRSGTPGGYEQYF,TGTGCCAGCAGGTCCGGGACACCTGGGGGTTACGAGCAGTACTTC
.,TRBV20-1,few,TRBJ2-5,CSARDRTQGGETQYF,TGCAGTGCTAGAGATCGGACCCAGGGGGGGGAGACCCAGTACTTC
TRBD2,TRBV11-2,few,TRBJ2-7,CASSTREVYEQYF,TGTGCCAGCAGTACGCGGGAGGTCTACGAGCAGTACTTC
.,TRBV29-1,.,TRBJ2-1,CSVEGASSHGDEQFF,TGCAGCGTTGAAGGGGCTAGCTCCCACGGTGATGAGCAGTTCTTC
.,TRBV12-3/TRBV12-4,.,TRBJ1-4,CASSLIWGGELFF,TGTGCCAGCAGTTTAATCTGGGGAGGAGAACTGTTTTTT
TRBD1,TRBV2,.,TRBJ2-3,CASLGQGAHTDTQYF,TGTGCCAGCCTGGGCCAGGGGGCACACACAGATACGCAGTATTTT
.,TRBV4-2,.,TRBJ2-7,CASSQDGADSSYEQYF,TGTGCCAGCAGCCAAGACGGTGCGGATAGCTCCTACGAGCAGTACTTC
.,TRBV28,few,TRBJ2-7,CASSRYRGYLIEQYF,TGTGCCAGCAGCCGATACCGGGGATACCTGATCGAGCAGTACTTC
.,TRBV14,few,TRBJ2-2,CASSPQREQNTGELFF,TGTGCCAGCAGCCCCCAACGGGAGCAGAACACCGGGGAGCTGTTTTTT
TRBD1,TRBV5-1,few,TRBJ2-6,CASRGTVSGANVLTF,TGCGCCAGCAGGGGGACAGTCTCTGGGGCCAACGTCCTGACTTTC
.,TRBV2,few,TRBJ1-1,CASSDDNTEAFF,TGTGCCAGCAGTGACGACAACACTGAAGCTTTCTTT
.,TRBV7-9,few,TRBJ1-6,CASSSTGEYNSPLHF,TGTGCCAGCAGCTCTACAGGCGAATATAATTCACCCCTCCACTTT
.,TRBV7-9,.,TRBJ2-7,CASSLAHGAYEQYF,TGTGCCAGCAGCTTAGCCCATGGGGCTTACGAGCAGTACTTC
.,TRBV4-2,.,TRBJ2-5,CASSQDPRLAKGETQYF,TGTGCCAGCAGCCAAGATCCCAGGCTAGCGAAAGGGGAGACCCAGTACTTC
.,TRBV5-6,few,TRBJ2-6,CASSLGTDSGANVLTF,TGTGCCAGCAGCTTGGGGACAGACTCTGGGGCCAACGTCCTGACTTTC
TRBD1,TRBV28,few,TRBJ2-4,CASSFRDRGFPVQYF,TGTGCCAGCAGTTTTCGGGACAGGGGGTTCCCTGTTCAGTACTTC
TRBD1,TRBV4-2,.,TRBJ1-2,CASSQGDSLQSGYTF,TGTGCCAGCAGCCAAGGGGACAGCCTTCAAAGTGGCTACACCTTC
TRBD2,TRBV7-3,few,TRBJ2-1,CASSLNVGRTYNEQFF,TGTGCCAGCAGCTTAAACGTCGGGAGGACCTACAATGAGCAGTTCTTC
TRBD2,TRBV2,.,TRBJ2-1,CASRGFGTSGVLNSYNEQFF,TGTGCCAGCAGGGGTTTTGGGACTAGCGGGGTTTTAAACTCCTACAATGAGCAGTTCTTC
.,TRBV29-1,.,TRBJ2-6,CSVLEGLTSSGANVLTF,TGCAGCGTTTTAGAGGGTCTAACCAGCTCTGGGGCCAACGTCCTGACTTTC
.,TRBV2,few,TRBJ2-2,CASRMGRLTNTGELFF,TGTGCCAGCAGAATGGGCCGCCTAACAAACACCGGGGAGCTGTTTTTT
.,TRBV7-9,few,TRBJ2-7,CASSQLGSSYEQYF,TGTGCCAGCAGCCAACTAGGCAGTTCCTACGAGCAGTACTTC
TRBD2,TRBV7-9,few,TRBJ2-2,CATRPTSGSNGELFF,TGTGCCACCCGGCCGACTAGCGGGAGTAACGGGGAGCTGTTTTTT
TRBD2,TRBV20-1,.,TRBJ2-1,CSARDLGLAGKYNEQFF,TGCAGTGCTAGAGATTTGGGGCTAGCGGGTAAATACAATGAGCAGTTCTTC
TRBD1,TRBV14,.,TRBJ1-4,CASSQTGGSNEKLFF,TGTGCCAGCAGCCAGACAGGGGGGTCTAATGAAAAACTGTTTTTT
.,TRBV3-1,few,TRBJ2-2,CASSLQGRSGELFF,TGTGCCAGCAGTCTACAGGGTCGGTCCGGGGAGCTGTTTTTT
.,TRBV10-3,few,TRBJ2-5,CTIRRTYQETQYF,TGTACCATCAGACGGACTTATCAAGAGACCCAGTACTTC
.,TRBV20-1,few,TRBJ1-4,CSARDPQGGEKLFF,TGCAGTGCTAGAGATCCCCAGGGTGGTGAAAAACTGTTTTTT